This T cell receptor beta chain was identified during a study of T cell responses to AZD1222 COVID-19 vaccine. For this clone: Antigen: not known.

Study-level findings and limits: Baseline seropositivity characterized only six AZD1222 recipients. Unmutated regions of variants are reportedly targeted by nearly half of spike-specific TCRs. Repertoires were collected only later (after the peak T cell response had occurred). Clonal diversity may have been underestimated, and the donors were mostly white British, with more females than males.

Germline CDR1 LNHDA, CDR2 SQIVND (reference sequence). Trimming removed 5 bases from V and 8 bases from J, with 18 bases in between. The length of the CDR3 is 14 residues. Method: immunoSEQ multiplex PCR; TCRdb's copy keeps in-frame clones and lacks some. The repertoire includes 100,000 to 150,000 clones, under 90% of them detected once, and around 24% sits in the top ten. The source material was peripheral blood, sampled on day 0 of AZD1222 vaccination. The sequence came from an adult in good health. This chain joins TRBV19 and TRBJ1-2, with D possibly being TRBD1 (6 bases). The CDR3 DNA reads TGTGCCAGTAGTGTCACTACAGGGTTAGGAGGCTACACCTTC. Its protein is CASSVTTGLGGYTF.